This T cell receptor (beta chain) was sequenced for a study of CD8 T cells in Susac syndrome. The count of this clonotype is one. The CDR3 is made up of 15 amino acids. Germline V CDR1 and CDR2: MNHEY, SMNVEV (reference sequence). Deletions cut 2 bases from V and 8 bases from J, with 18 bases between. RNA was extracted with the RNeasy kit, and a quantity of 0.5 to 1 ug was reverse transcribed using random hexamers. TCRdb ran MiXCR on the immunoSEQ multiplex PCR reads and lists one entry per CDR3 protein. This table holds roughly 190,000 distinct CDR3 sequences, about 93% found once. This chain joins TRBV27 and TRBJ1-2; tentatively, D is TRBD1 (5 bases). The sequence came from a human donor in good health. The sample taken for sequencing was CD4+ T cells from PBMCs. The CDR3 loop is CASSLGRQPWGGYTF. CDR3 DNA: TGTGCCAGCAGTTTAGGGCGGCAACCATGGGGGGGCTACACCTTC.